This paragraph covers one T cell receptor (beta chain) sequence. The CDR3 runs 14 residues. V was pared by 3 bases and J by 8 bases, with 16 bases between. CDR1 and CDR2 from the germline V gene are MNHNS and SASEGT. Assay: immunoSEQ multiplex PCR; the TCRdb copy retains only in-frame clones and omits some. The sample comprises tens of thousands of clones, roughly nine tenths of which are singletons, and about 6.9% rests with the top ten. The data are from a study of T cell changes during pregnancy in multiple sclerosis. The sequence was collected from a female donor with multiple sclerosis, enrolled in a pregnancy study. V usage is TRBV6-1 and J usage is TRBJ1-2; D gene ambiguous. The input for sequencing was CD8+ T cells from peripheral blood mononuclear cells, taken in the second trimester of pregnancy. The CDR3, as DNA: TGTGCCAGCAGTGATCTCGCGGCCTCGGGAGGCTACACCTTC. It translates to CASSDLAASGGYTF.